This T cell receptor beta chain is from a study of T cell repertoires in cytomegalovirus infection. Turning to the study itself: TCR beta signatures that were public indicated CMV infection and matching HLA type. Findings and caveats of the study: Dominant in the ex vivo response were TCR beta clonotypes restricted by HLA-C and specific for CMV. Summed public TCR beta family frequency identified CMV carriers bearing the relevant HLA.

Germline values: CDR1 SGHVT, CDR2 SQSDAQ. This CDR3 has 15 residues. V gave up 2 bases and J gave up 5 bases, with 15 bases separating them. Via MiXCR, TCRdb re-called the reads, giving one row per CDR3 protein. The sample comprises 95,000 to 120,000 distinct CDR3 sequences, over 25% of which are singletons, and roughly 40% rests with the top ten. Regarding this clonotype: Antigen specificity is unknown.

V usage is TRBV7-4 and J usage is TRBJ2-5; D possibly uses TRBD1 or TRBD2 (5 bases each). Sequenced material: CD8+ T cells from cultured PBMCs, taken from culture after CMV antigen stimulation. The receptor was isolated from a human donor in good health (CMV status not recorded). Some clones in this sample may be carry-over from other donors' samples. The CDR3: CASSLWDGPLETQYF. Here the CDR3 DNA reads TGTGCCAGCAGCTTATGGGACGGGCCACTGGAGACCCAGTACTTC.